The sequence of this T cell receptor beta chain was determined in a study of shared clonotypes between healthy human individuals. The CDR3 is made up of 12 amino acids. The ends were cut back, 1 base at V and 3 bases at J, with 5 bases in the middle. The germline V gene encodes CDR1 SGHRS and CDR2 YFSETQ. Regarding the study as a whole: Naive subsets generally had larger estimated richness than memory subsets.

A note on this clone: Its antigen is as yet unknown.

TCRdb's copy holds only in-frame clones and misses some; the assay was immunoSEQ multiplex PCR. The sample lists some 1,900,000 clones, approximately 94% occurring once. Terminally differentiated effector memory CD45RA+ cells were excluded by CCR7 positive selection of CD45RO-negative cells. The sequenced sample consisted of naive CD8+ T cells sorted from blood. The receptor was isolated from a man aged 18 to 30 in good health. V is TRBV5-1 and J is TRBJ2-7; no reliable D call. CDR3 region: CASSLRSYEQYF. The CDR3 nucleotides read TGCGCCAGCAGCTTGAGGAGCTACGAGCAGTACTTC.